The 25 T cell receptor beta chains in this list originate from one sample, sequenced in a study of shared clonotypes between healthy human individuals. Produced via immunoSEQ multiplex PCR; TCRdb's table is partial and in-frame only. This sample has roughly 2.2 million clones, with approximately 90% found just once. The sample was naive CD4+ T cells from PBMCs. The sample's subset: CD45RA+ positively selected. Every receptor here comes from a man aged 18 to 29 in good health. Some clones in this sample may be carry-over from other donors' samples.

DNA for the CDR3: TGTGCCAGCACCCCAGGGGGGGCTAGCGGGATGCAAGAGACCCAGTACTTC. It encodes CASTPGGASGMQETQYF. The rearrangement links TRBV28 to TRBJ2-5; 9 nucleotides agree with TRBD2. Germline CDR1 MDHEN, CDR2 SYDVKM. The CDR3 consists of 17 residues. V was pared by 7 bases and J by 2 bases, with 14 bases of the junction left unmatched.

The CDR3 bases are TGTGCCAGCAGCGTAGGAACGGCGCGTCATCAGCCCCAGCATTTT. Translated, it gives CASSVGTARHQPQHF. This chain joins TRBV9 and TRBJ1-5; D gene uncertain. The CDR3 contains 15 residues. The V end was cut by 0 bases, the J end by 5 bases, with 12 bases between. CDR1 is SGDLS and CDR2 is YYNGEE in the germline V gene.

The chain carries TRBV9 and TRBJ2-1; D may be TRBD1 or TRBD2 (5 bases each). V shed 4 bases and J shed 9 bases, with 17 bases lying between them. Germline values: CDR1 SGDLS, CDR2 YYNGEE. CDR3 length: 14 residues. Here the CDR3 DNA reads TGTGCCAGCAGCCGCGAGGGGCATGAAACTGAGCAGTTCTTC. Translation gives CASSREGHETEQFF.

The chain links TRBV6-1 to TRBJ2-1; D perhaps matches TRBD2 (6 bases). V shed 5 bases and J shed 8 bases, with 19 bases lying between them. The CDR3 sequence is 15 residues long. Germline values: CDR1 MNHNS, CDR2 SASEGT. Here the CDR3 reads CASSPRDSSKDEQFF. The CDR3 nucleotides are TGTGCCAGCAGTCCCCGGGACTCCTCTAAAGATGAGCAGTTCTTC.

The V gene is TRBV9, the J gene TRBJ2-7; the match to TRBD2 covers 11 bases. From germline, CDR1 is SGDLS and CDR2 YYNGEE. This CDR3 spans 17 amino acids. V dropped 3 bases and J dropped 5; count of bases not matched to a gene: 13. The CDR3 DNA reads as TGTGCCAGCAGCGCGGACGGGCGACTAGCGGGAAAAGACGAGCAGTACTTC. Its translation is CASSADGRLAGKDEQYF. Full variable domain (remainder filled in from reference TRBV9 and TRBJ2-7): DSGVTQTPKHLITATGQRVTLRCSPRSGDLSVYWYQQSLDQGLQFLIQYYNGEERAKGNILERFSAQQFPDLHSELNLSSLELGDSALYFCASSADGRLAGKDEQYFGPGTRLTVT.

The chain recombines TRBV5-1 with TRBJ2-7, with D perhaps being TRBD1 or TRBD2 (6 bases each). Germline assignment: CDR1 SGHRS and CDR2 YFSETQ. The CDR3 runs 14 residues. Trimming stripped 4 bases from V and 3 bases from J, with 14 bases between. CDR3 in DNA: TGCGCCAGCAGCGAGGGGGGTACAGACTACGAGCAGTACTTC. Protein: CASSEGGTDYEQYF.

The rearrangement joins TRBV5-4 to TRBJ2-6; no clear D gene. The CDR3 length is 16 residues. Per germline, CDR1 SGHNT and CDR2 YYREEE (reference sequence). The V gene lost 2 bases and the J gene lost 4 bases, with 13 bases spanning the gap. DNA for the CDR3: TGTGCCAGCAGCTTAATCGACATAGGGGGGGCCAACGTCCTGACTTTC. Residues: CASSLIDIGGANVLTF.

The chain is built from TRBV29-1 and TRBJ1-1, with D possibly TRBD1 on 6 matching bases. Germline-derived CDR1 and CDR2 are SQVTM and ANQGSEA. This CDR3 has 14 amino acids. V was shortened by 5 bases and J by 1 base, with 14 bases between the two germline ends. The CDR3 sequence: CSVFWTAANTEAFF. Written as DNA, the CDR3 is TGCAGCGTTTTCTGGACAGCCGCGAACACTGAAGCTTTCTTT.

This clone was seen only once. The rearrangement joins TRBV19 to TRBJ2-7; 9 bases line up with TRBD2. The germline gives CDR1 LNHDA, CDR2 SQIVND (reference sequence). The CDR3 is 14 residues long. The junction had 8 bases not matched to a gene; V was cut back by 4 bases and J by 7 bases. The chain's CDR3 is CASSSGRAAGEQYF. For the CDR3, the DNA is TGTGCCAGTAGTAGCGGGAGGGCCGCCGGTGAGCAGTACTTC.

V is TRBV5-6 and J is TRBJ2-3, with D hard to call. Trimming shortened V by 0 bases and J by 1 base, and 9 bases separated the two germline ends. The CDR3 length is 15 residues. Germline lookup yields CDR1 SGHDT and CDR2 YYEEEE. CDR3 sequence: CASSLEQPGTDTQYF. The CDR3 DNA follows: TGTGCCAGCAGCTTGGAACAGCCTGGCACAGATACGCAGTATTTT.

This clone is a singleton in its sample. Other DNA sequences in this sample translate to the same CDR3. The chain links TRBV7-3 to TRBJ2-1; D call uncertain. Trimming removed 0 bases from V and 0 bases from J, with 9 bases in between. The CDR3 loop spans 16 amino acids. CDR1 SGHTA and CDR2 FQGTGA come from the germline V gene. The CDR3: CASSLTGTYSYNEQFF. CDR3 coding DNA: TGTGCCAGCAGCTTAACAGGAACATACTCCTACAATGAGCAGTTCTTC. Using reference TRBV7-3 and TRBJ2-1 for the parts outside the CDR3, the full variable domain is GAGVSQTPSNKVTEKGKYVELRCDPISGHTALYWYRQSLGQGPEFLIYFQGTGAADDSGLPNDRFFAVRPEGSVSTLKIQRTERGDSAVYLCASSLTGTYSYNEQFFGPGTRLTVL.

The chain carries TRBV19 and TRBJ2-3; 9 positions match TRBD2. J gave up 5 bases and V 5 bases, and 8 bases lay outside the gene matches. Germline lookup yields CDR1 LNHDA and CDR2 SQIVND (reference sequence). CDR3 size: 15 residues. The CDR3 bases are TGTGCCAGTAGTTTGGTAGCGGGAGCTGGAGATACGCAGTATTTT. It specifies CASSLVAGAGDTQYF.

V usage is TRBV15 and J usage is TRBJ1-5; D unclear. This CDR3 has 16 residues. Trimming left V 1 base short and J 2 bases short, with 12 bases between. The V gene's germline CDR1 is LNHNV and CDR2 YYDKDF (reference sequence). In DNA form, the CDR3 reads TGTGCCACCAGCAGAGTTCTTTTATCGGGCAATCAGCCCCAGCATTTT. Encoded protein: CATSRVLLSGNQPQHF.

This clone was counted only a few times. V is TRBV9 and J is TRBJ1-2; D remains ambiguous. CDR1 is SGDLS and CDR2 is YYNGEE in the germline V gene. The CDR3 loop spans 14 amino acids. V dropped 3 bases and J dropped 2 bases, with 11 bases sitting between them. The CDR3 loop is CASSAQYSNYGYTF. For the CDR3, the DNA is TGTGCCAGCAGCGCGCAGTACTCAAACTATGGCTACACCTTC.

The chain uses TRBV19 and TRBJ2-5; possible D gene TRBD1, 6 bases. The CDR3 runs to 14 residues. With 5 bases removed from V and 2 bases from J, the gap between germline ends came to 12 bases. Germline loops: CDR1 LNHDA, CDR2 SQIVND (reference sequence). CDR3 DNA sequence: TGTGCCAGTAGTCTCCGGACAGTACAAGAGACCCAGTACTTC. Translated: CASSLRTVQETQYF.

This CDR3 is CASSPKVQGWAYEQYF. CDR3 DNA: TGTGCCAGCAGCCCAAAGGTGCAGGGGTGGGCTTACGAGCAGTACTTC. The chain recombines TRBV28 with TRBJ2-7; maybe TRBD1 (6 bases). The CDR3 contains 16 residues. V lost 6 bases, J lost 4 bases, and 22 bases lay in between. CDR1 is MDHEN and CDR2 is SYDVKM in the germline V gene.

The CDR3 here is CASTLEARGTGELFF. The CDR3 DNA sequence: TGTGCCAGTACCCTAGAAGCAAGGGGGACCGGGGAGCTGTTTTTT. The V and J genes are TRBV19 and TRBJ2-2; D perhaps matches TRBD1 (6 bases). This CDR3 has 15 amino acids. V was cut by 7 bases and J by 5 bases, with 17 bases left in between. CDR1 and CDR2 from the germline V gene are LNHDA and SQIVND (reference sequence).

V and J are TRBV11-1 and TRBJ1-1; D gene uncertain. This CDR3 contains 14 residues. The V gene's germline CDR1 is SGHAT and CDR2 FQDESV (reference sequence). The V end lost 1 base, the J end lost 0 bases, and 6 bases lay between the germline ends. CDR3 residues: CASSLDRMNTEAFF. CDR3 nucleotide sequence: TGTGCCAGCAGCTTAGACCGAATGAACACTGAAGCTTTCTTT.

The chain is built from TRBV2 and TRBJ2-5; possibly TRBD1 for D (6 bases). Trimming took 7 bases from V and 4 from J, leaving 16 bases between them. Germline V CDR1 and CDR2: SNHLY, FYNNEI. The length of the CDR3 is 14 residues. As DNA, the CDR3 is TGTGCCAGCAAGGGCGGGCAGGGGAGAGAGACCCAGTACTTC. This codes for CASKGGQGRETQYF.

DNA for the CDR3: TGTGCCAGCAGCCACGGACAGGGTAACACCGGGGAGCTGTTTTTT. It translates to CASSHGQGNTGELFF. This rearrangement joins TRBV4-2 to TRBJ2-2; 8 positions match TRBD1. V gave up 3 bases and J gave up 2 bases; unmatched junction bases: 2. The CDR3 totals 15 residues. Germline lookup yields CDR1 LGHNA and CDR2 YNFKEQ.

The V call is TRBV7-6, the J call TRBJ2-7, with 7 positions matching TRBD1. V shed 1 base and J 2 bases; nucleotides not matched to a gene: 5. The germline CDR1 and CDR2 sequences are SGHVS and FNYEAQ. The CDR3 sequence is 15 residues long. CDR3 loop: CASSLVGQGAYEQYF. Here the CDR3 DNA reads TGTGCCAGCAGCTTAGTAGGGCAGGGGGCCTACGAGCAGTACTTC.

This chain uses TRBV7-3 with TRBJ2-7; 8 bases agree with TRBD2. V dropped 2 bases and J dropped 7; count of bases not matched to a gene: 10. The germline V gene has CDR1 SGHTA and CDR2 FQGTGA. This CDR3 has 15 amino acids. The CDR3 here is CASSLSPAGVWEQYF. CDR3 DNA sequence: TGTGCCAGCAGCTTATCTCCAGCGGGAGTTTGGGAGCAGTACTTC.

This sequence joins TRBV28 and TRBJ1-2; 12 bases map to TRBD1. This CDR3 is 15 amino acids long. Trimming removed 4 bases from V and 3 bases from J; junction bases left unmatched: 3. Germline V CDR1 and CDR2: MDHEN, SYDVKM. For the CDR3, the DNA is TGTGCCAGCAGTTGGGGGGACAGGGGGCACTATGGCTACACCTTC. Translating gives CASSWGDRGHYGYTF.

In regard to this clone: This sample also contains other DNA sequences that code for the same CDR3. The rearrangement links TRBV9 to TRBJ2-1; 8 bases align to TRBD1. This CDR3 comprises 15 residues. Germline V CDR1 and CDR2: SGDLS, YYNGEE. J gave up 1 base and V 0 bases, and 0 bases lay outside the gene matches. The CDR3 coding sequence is TGTGCCAGCAGCGTAGGACAGGGGTCCTACAATGAGCAGTTCTTC. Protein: CASSVGQGSYNEQFF. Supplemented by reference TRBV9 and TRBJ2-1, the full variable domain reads DSGVTQTPKHLITATGQRVTLRCSPRSGDLSVYWYQQSLDQGLQFLIQYYNGEERAKGNILERFSAQQFPDLHSELNLSSLELGDSALYFCASSVGQGSYNEQFFGPGTRLTVL.

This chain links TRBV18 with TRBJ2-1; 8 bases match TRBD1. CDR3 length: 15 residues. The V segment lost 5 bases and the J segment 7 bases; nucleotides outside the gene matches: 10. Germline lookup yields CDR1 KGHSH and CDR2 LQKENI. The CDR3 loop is CASSSIQDRENEQFF. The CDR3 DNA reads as TGTGCCAGCTCATCCATTCAGGACAGGGAGAATGAGCAGTTCTTC.